The entry below gives a single T cell receptor (beta chain) sequence along with its context. CDR1 is SGHTA, CDR2 FQGTGA, per germline. V trimming: 2 bases; J trimming: 9 bases; junction bases outside the gene matches: 10. There are 15 residues in the CDR3. The sample originates from a study of blood T cell repertoires in COVID-19. Across the whole study: The samples span acute and convalescent COVID-19 from the United States, Italy and Spain. From T cells, B-cell-depleted T cells, or PBMCs came the material, which was cDNA or gDNA.

Profiling relied on immunoSEQ multiplex PCR, and the TCRdb table lists in-frame clones only, not all of them. The sample lists around 260,000 clones, approximately 84% occurring once. The V gene is TRBV7-3, the J gene TRBJ2-1; 7 bases align to TRBD2. Material for sequencing was peripheral blood. The clonotype was recovered from an older person with COVID-19, enrolled during active disease. The CDR3 region has the DNA TGTGCCAGCAGCTTAGAGTCGGCGGGAGTTGGTGAGCAGTTCTTC. As protein: CASSLESAGVGEQFF.